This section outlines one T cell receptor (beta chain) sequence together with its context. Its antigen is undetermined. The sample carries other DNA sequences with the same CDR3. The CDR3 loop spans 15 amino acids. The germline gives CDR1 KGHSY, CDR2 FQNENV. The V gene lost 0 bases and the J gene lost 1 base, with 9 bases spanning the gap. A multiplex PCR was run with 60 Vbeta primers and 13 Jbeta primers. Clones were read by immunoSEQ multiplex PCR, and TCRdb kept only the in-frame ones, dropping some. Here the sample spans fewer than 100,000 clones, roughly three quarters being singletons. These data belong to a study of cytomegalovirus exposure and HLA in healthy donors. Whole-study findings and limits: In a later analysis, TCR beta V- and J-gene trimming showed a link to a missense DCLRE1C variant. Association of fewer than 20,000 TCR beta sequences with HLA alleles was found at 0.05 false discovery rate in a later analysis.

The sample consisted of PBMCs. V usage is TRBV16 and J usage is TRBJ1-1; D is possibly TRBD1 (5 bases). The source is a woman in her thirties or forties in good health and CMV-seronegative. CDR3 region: CASSQSGQGNTEAFF. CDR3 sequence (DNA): TGTGCCAGCAGCCAATCGGGCCAGGGGAACACTGAAGCTTTCTTT.